The rows below give T cell receptor beta chains drawn from one sample of a study of response to subunit inactivated influenza vaccine. TCRdb used MiXCR to reprocess the RT-PCR reads, holding one entry per CDR3 protein. The data hold approximately 500,000 distinct CDR3 sequences, with approximately 24% observed a single time. These data were also reused for a study on T cells expressing NK-cell markers.

The starting material was CD4+ T cells sorted from PBMCs, obtained 11 to 12 days after vaccination. The receptors originated from a man aged 50-60 years who received an inactivated influenza vaccine. Both conserved end residues are part of each CDR3. The D gene is left open where the match is weak. The size entry is marked missing in some rows and otherwise reads once, few, many or a size class.

D gene: .; clone size: few; J gene: TRBJ1-1; V gene: TRBV3-1; CDR3 DNA: TGTGCCAGCAGCCAAGATGGAGGTTACGGAGGAGCTTTCTTT; CDR3 protein: CASSQDGGYGGAFF
D gene: .; clone size: .; J gene: TRBJ2-3; V gene: TRBV12-3/TRBV12-4; CDR3 DNA: TGTGCCAGCAGTATCCCCACAGATACGCAGTATTTT; CDR3 protein: CASSIPTDTQYF
D gene: TRBD1; clone size: .; J gene: TRBJ2-3; V gene: TRBV5-8; CDR3 DNA: TGTGCCAGCACACGCAGGGGGCAGGGAGATACGCAGTATTTT; CDR3 protein: CASTRRGQGDTQYF
D gene: .; clone size: many; J gene: TRBJ2-2; V gene: TRBV20-1; CDR3 DNA: TGCAGTGCTAGAGATCTCCGCCTAACCGGGGAGCTGTTTTTT; CDR3 protein: CSARDLRLTGELFF
D gene: .; clone size: few; J gene: TRBJ2-3; V gene: TRBV20-1; CDR3 DNA: TGCAGTGCTAGAAAAGGGGCCTCCACAGATACGCAGTATTTT; CDR3 protein: CSARKGASTDTQYF
D gene: .; clone size: .; J gene: TRBJ2-2; V gene: TRBV24-1; CDR3 DNA: TGTGCCACCAGTGATTGGTTAGTCGGGGAGCTGTTTTTT; CDR3 protein: CATSDWLVGELFF
D gene: .; clone size: .; J gene: TRBJ1-5; V gene: TRBV24-1; CDR3 DNA: TGTGCCACCAGTGATTCGGACACCTCCGACAAACAGCCCCAGCATTTT; CDR3 protein: CATSDSDTSDKQPQHF
D gene: TRBD2; clone size: few; J gene: TRBJ2-2; V gene: TRBV7-2; CDR3 DNA: TGTGCCAGCAGTCGCGACGGACTAGCGATTTACACCGGGGAGCTGTTTTTT; CDR3 protein: CASSRDGLAIYTGELFF
D gene: .; clone size: .; J gene: TRBJ1-2; V gene: TRBV12-3/TRBV12-4; CDR3 DNA: TGTGCCAGCAGTCCCCTCCTTAACTATGGCTACACCTTC; CDR3 protein: CASSPLLNYGYTF
D gene: .; clone size: few; J gene: TRBJ2-2; V gene: TRBV7-6; CDR3 DNA: TGTGCCAGTCAGAAGACGAACACCGGGGAGCTGTTTTTT; CDR3 protein: CASQKTNTGELFF
D gene: TRBD2; clone size: .; J gene: TRBJ2-1; V gene: TRBV6-2/TRBV6-3; CDR3 DNA: TGTGCCAGCAGTAGGACTAGCCTGCGTCGTGAGCAGTTCTTC; CDR3 protein: CASSRTSLRREQFF
D gene: TRBD2; clone size: .; J gene: TRBJ2-1; V gene: TRBV4-2; CDR3 DNA: TGTGCCAGCAGCCTCGGCCGGCTAGCGGGAGTGAATGAGCAGTTCTTC; CDR3 protein: CASSLGRLAGVNEQFF
D gene: .; clone size: .; J gene: TRBJ2-2; V gene: TRBV24-1; CDR3 DNA: TGTGCCACCAGCCTCACCAGGGTGATAAACACCGGGGAGCTGTTTTTT; CDR3 protein: CATSLTRVINTGELFF
D gene: TRBD1; clone size: few; J gene: TRBJ1-6; V gene: TRBV3-1; CDR3 DNA: TGTGCCAGCAGCCACGGACAGGCCCATTCACCCCTCCACTTT; CDR3 protein: CASSHGQAHSPLHF